Listed here are 32 T cell receptor beta chains from one sample, sequenced in a study of response to subunit inactivated influenza vaccine. TCRdb used MiXCR to reprocess the RT-PCR reads, holding one entry per CDR3 protein. The repertoire holds some 190,000 distinct CDR3 sequences, with under 15% as singletons. Sequencing used CD8+ T cells sorted from PBMCs, obtained 5 days after vaccination. The receptors originated from a man aged 50 to 59 who received an inactivated influenza vaccine.

V is TRBV6-5 and J is TRBJ2-7; TRBD1 matches 9 bases. This CDR3 is 15 amino acids long. The germline V gene has CDR1 MNHEY and CDR2 SVGAGI. V shed 0 bases and J 7 bases; nucleotides not matched to a gene: 7. CDR3 amino acids: CASSYSISGQGEQYF. The CDR3 DNA is TGTGCCAGCAGTTACTCGATATCGGGACAGGGTGAGCAGTACTTC.

The chain is built from TRBV28 and TRBJ2-5; 11 positions agree with TRBD1. The CDR3 has 16 residues. Per germline, CDR1 MDHEN and CDR2 SYDVKM. V lost 6 bases, J lost 5 bases, and 11 bases stayed unmatched. The CDR3 DNA is TGTGCCAGCAGCCGAACGGACAGGGGGCTACAGGAGACCCAGTACTTC. Amino acids: CASSRTDRGLQETQYF.

This clonotype was detected only a few times. The chain employs TRBV6-5 and TRBJ2-1; maybe TRBD2 (5 bases). Germline V CDR1 and CDR2: MNHEY, SVGAGI. The CDR3 runs to 15 residues. V was clipped by 4 bases and J by 8 bases, with 18 bases between them. As DNA, the CDR3 is TGTGCCAGCAGTTCCCAACCAGGACTCGCGGATGAGCAGTTCTTC. Its translation: CASSSQPGLADEQFF.

V and J are TRBV5-1 and TRBJ2-7; unclear D gene. V lost 2 bases to trimming and J lost 3 bases, with 15 bases between them. The germline V gene has CDR1 SGHRS and CDR2 YFSETQ. There are 15 residues in the CDR3. DNA for the CDR3: TGCGCCAGCAGCTTAAGCGACATTCACCGCTACGAGCAGTACTTC. Protein: CASSLSDIHRYEQYF.

This clonotype was seen a handful of times. V and J are TRBV20-1 and TRBJ2-6, with 9 nucleotides matching TRBD1. The V gene end was trimmed by 7 bases and the J gene end by 3 bases; junction bases not matched to a gene: 13. From germline, CDR1 is DFQATT and CDR2 SNEGSKA (reference sequence). This CDR3 is 17 amino acids long. CDR3 coding DNA: TGCAGTGTTGAAGTTCCCGGGACAGGGTTTGGGGCCAACGTCCTGACTTTC. This sequence encodes CSVEVPGTGFGANVLTF.

This clonotype was recorded a few times. The chain employs TRBV4-1 and TRBJ2-7; 9 bases agree with TRBD1. V lost 3 bases to trimming and J lost 2 bases; unmatched junction nucleotides: 5. This CDR3 has 15 residues. The V gene's germline CDR1 is MGHRA and CDR2 YSYEKL. The CDR3 spells CASSHPRTGAYEQYF. As DNA, the CDR3 is TGCGCCAGCAGCCATCCTAGGACAGGGGCCTACGAGCAGTACTTC.

This clonotype was counted a few times. The chain couples TRBV7-8 to TRBJ2-7, with a possible D match to TRBD2 (5 bases). Trimming removed 3 bases from V and 0 bases from J, with 12 bases in between. From germline, CDR1 is SGHVS and CDR2 FQNEAQ. This CDR3 is 15 amino acids long. The CDR3 sequence: CASSFGVGPSYEQYF. DNA of the CDR3: TGTGCCAGCAGCTTCGGGGTTGGTCCCTCCTACGAGCAGTACTTC.

This clonotype was seen a few times. The rearrangement joins TRBV19 to TRBJ1-1, with D unclear. V was shortened by 4 bases and J by 5 bases, with 14 bases between the two germline ends. This CDR3 is 14 amino acids long. Looked up from germline, CDR1 is LNHDA and CDR2 is SQIVND (reference sequence). This chain's CDR3 is CASSTGPSQTEAFF. CDR3 coding DNA: TGTGCCAGTAGTACCGGGCCGTCGCAGACTGAAGCTTTCTTT.

Written as DNA, the CDR3 is TGTGCCACCAGCAGAGTCCTCTTACTGGGGACTAGCACAGATACGCAGTATTTT. Translated, it gives CATSRVLLLGTSTDTQYF. V is TRBV15 and J is TRBJ2-3; D is perhaps TRBD2 (6 bases). This CDR3 region has 18 residues. Germline V gene data show CDR1 as LNHNV and CDR2 as YYDKDF (reference sequence). V lost 1 base to trimming and J lost 0 bases, with 17 bases between them.

The rearrangement joins TRBV12-3 or TRBV12-4 to TRBJ2-1; no definite D call. V shed 3 bases and J shed 9 bases, with 9 bases lying between them. The CDR3 is made up of 12 amino acids. CDR3 region: CASSFGLVEQFF. In DNA form, the CDR3 reads TGTGCCAGCAGTTTTGGGTTAGTTGAGCAGTTCTTC.

This clonotype was seen more than once but under ten times. The V gene is TRBV12-3 or TRBV12-4, the J gene TRBJ2-2; 12 nucleotides agree with TRBD1. With V trimmed by 5 bases and J by 5 bases, 6 bases remained unmatched. This CDR3 contains 16 residues. DNA of the CDR3: TGTGCCAGCAGTACCCGGGACAGGGGGCGAACCGGGGAGCTGTTTTTT. Residues: CASSTRDRGRTGELFF.

The rearrangement links TRBV28 to TRBJ1-6, with 7 nucleotides matching TRBD1. The junction had 3 bases not matched to a gene; V was cut back by 6 bases and J by 4 bases. Germline CDR1 reads MDHEN; CDR2 reads SYDVKM. There are 14 residues in the CDR3. CDR3 in DNA: TGTGCCAGCAGCCAGGGACAGTATAATTCACCCCTCCACTTT. It is translated as CASSQGQYNSPLHF.

Only a few counts were recorded for this clonotype. This chain uses TRBV6-1 with TRBJ2-7, with 9 bases lining up with TRBD1. The CDR3 sequence is 14 residues long. The germline CDR1 and CDR2 sequences are MNHNS and SASEGT. The junction had 9 bases not matched to a gene; V was cut back by 7 bases and J by 5 bases. CDR3 in amino acids: CASTPGDRVNEQYF. CDR3 nucleotide sequence: TGTGCCAGCACTCCTGGGGACAGGGTCAACGAGCAGTACTTC.

This clonotype was detected a few times. The chain combines TRBV12-3 or TRBV12-4 with TRBJ2-7; 7 bases agree with TRBD1. V trimming: 3 bases; J trimming: 5 bases; junction bases outside the gene matches: 7. The CDR3 sequence is 14 residues long. In DNA, the CDR3 is TGTGCCAGCAGTTTTGGGGACAGCAACCACGAGCAGTACTTC. It specifies CASSFGDSNHEQYF.

The gene calls are TRBV4-3 and TRBJ2-7; D possibly matches TRBD1 or TRBD2 (6 bases each). The CDR3 is made up of 16 amino acids. V lost 0 bases to trimming and J lost 0 bases, with 12 bases between them. In germline, CDR1 is LGHNA, CDR2 YSLEER. The CDR3 DNA is TGCGCCAGCAGCCAAGATCAGGGGAGGAGCTCCTACGAGCAGTACTTC. This codes for CASSQDQGRSSYEQYF.

This clonotype was found a few times. The chain joins TRBV5-1 to TRBJ2-1; D remains unclear. Germline V CDR1 and CDR2: SGHRS, YFSETQ. The CDR3 consists of 13 residues. Trimming stripped 0 bases from V and 7 bases from J, with 8 bases between. CDR3 in amino acids: CASSLAGGNEQFF. CDR3 nucleotides: TGCGCCAGCAGCTTGGCCGGCGGAAATGAGCAGTTCTTC.

The V call is TRBV12-3 or TRBV12-4, the J call TRBJ2-7; 7 bases match TRBD2. This CDR3 comprises 15 residues. V lost 5 bases and J lost 0; bases outside the gene matches: 7. This CDR3 is CASSGTGLISYEQYF. DNA for the CDR3: TGTGCCAGCAGTGGCACGGGACTAATCTCCTACGAGCAGTACTTC.

This clonotype appeared many times. V usage is TRBV6-2 or TRBV6-3 and J usage is TRBJ2-6; a weak D match, TRBD2 (6 bases). Germline lookup yields CDR1 MNHEY and CDR2 SVGEGT. CDR3 length: 16 residues. With 7 bases removed from V and 3 bases from J, the gap between germline ends came to 16 bases. The DNA of the CDR3 is TGTGCCAGCACTCTAGAGGAGGGTGTTGGGGCCAACGTCCTGACTTTC. Protein product: CASTLEEGVGANVLTF.

This clonotype showed up just a few times. The chain recombines TRBV5-5 with TRBJ1-4; 8 bases match TRBD1. With 3 bases clipped from V and 3 bases from J, the junction kept 4 bases outside the gene matches. The CDR3 loop spans 15 amino acids. Germline V gene sequence: CDR1 SGHKS, CDR2 YYEKEE (reference sequence). CDR3 loop: CASSSTGGSNEKLFF. The CDR3 DNA reads TGTGCCAGCAGCTCCACAGGGGGTTCTAATGAAAAACTGTTTTTT.

The chain combines TRBV12-3 or TRBV12-4 with TRBJ1-4, with D possibly being TRBD1 (5 bases). The CDR3 is 17 residues long. Trimming left V 5 bases short and J 7 bases short, with 23 bases between. The CDR3 coding sequence is TGTGCCAGCAGTCCAATCCGGGACTCCCGAGGGAGTGAAAAACTGTTTTTT. Translation gives CASSPIRDSRGSEKLFF.

In this sample, this clonotype turned up a few times. The chain joins TRBV27 to TRBJ1-1; 7 bases fit TRBD1. Germline trimming cut 6 bases from V and 0 bases from J; bases unmatched to any gene: 7. The CDR3 covers 15 residues. Germline V CDR1 and CDR2: MNHEY, SMNVEV (reference sequence). The CDR3 coding sequence is TGTGCCAGCAGCGTGGGACAGCTCATGAACACTGAAGCTTTCTTT. Its translation is CASSVGQLMNTEAFF.

As for this clonotype: One end of the junction does not line up with germline, which may come from a read error. The V call is TRBV20-1, the J call TRBJ2-5; a possible D gene is TRBD2 (5 bases). Germline CDR1 reads DFQATT; CDR2 reads SNEGSKA (reference sequence). The CDR3 consists of 14 residues. The CDR3 loop is CSADRASYHETQYF. CDR3 in DNA: TGCAGTGCTGATCGGGCTAGCTACCACGAGACCCAGTACTTC.

This chain joins TRBV28 and TRBJ1-1; D is unclear. The length of the CDR3 is 14 residues. V was cut by 2 bases and J by 3 bases, with 10 bases left in between. CDR1 and CDR2 (germline): MDHEN, SYDVKM. The chain's CDR3 is CASSLTPRDTEAFF. The CDR3, as DNA: TGTGCCAGCAGTTTAACTCCCCGGGACACTGAAGCTTTCTTT.

The J gene is TRBJ2-1, the V gene TRBV20-1; no clear D. Germline lookup yields CDR1 DFQATT and CDR2 SNEGSKA (reference sequence). Trimming removed 5 bases from V and 10 bases from J, with 12 bases in between. This CDR3 contains 11 residues. In nucleotides, the CDR3 is TGCAGTGCTTCGCAGGATATGGAGCAGTTCTTC. It translates to CSASQDMEQFF.

This clonotype was counted only a few times. The chain combines TRBV7-9 with TRBJ2-7, with 8 bases lining up with TRBD2. CDR3 length equals 16 residues. J lost 3 bases, V lost 5 bases, and 12 bases had no gene match. Looked up from germline, CDR1 is SEHNR and CDR2 is FQNEAQ (reference sequence). The chain's CDR3 is CASSASPGLVYYEQYF. Written as DNA, the CDR3 is TGTGCCAGCAGCGCATCCCCGGGACTAGTCTACTACGAGCAGTACTTC.

This sequence joins TRBV4-3 and TRBJ2-1; 11 nucleotides align to TRBD2. V trimming: 4 bases; J trimming: 4 bases; junction bases outside the gene matches: 6. CDR1 and CDR2 from the germline V gene are LGHNA and YSLEER. The CDR3 is 16 amino acids. CDR3 nucleotide sequence: TGCGCCAGCAGCCGCTATTGGACTAGCGGGTACAATGAGCAGTTCTTC. This translates into CASSRYWTSGYNEQFF.

This clonotype showed up many times. V usage is TRBV12-3 or TRBV12-4 and J usage is TRBJ2-1, with D tentatively TRBD2 (5 bases). This CDR3 contains 13 residues. V lost 6 bases to trimming and J lost 10 bases, with 16 bases between them. The CDR3 DNA sequence: TGTGCCAGCAGGGACTCCCTAGGGAGCGAGCAGTTCTTC. Translated, it gives CASRDSLGSEQFF.

The CDR3 loop reads CASSLASGDKNIQYF. CDR3 sequence (DNA): TGTGCCAGCAGCTTAGCTAGCGGAGACAAAAACATTCAGTACTTC. J is TRBJ2-4 and V is TRBV7-8; TRBD2 is a possible D gene (6 bases). Trimming cost V 0 bases and J 3 bases, with 9 bases left between them. The CDR3 consists of 15 residues. Looked up from germline, CDR1 is SGHVS and CDR2 is FQNEAQ. Full variable domain (rest looked up from reference TRBV7-8 and TRBJ2-4): GAGVSQSPRYKVAKRGQDVALRCDPISGHVSLFWYQQALGQGPEFLTYFQNEAQLDKSGLPSDRFFAERPEGSVSTLKIQRTQQEDSAVYLCASSLASGDKNIQYFGAGTRLSVL.

This clonotype was counted a few times. V is TRBV6-1 and J is TRBJ1-1; TRBD1 agrees at 9 bases. CDR1 is MNHNS, CDR2 SASEGT, per germline. CDR3 length: 16 amino acids. With 7 bases clipped from V and 2 bases from J, the junction kept 11 bases outside the gene matches. The CDR3, as DNA: TGTGCCAGCACTATTGGGACAGGGAGAATAAACACTGAAGCTTTCTTT. Encoded protein: CASTIGTGRINTEAFF.

This clonotype was observed a few times. This chain links TRBV11-1 with TRBJ2-1, with TRBD1 as a possible D gene (6 bases). The V end lost 1 base, the J end lost 3 bases, and 22 bases lay between the germline ends. The V gene's germline CDR1 is SGHAT and CDR2 FQDESV (reference sequence). The CDR3 has 19 residues. CDR3 sequence reads: CASSLGKFRRGWDYNEQFF. The DNA of the CDR3 is TGTGCCAGCAGCTTAGGAAAATTCCGCAGGGGATGGGACTACAATGAGCAGTTCTTC.

The chain has TRBV4-1 and TRBJ2-1; 8 positions agree with TRBD2. The J segment lost 2 bases and the V segment lost 1 base, leaving 4 bases of the junction unmatched. The CDR3 is made up of 16 amino acids. Looked up from germline, CDR1 is MGHRA and CDR2 is YSYEKL. CDR3 sequence (DNA): TGCGCCAGCAGCCAAGTTTTCGGGGGGGCCTACAATGAGCAGTTCTTC. Protein sequence: CASSQVFGGAYNEQFF.

This chain connects TRBV27 to TRBJ2-7; 7 nucleotides match TRBD2. This CDR3 region has 13 residues. With V trimmed by 4 bases and J by 7 bases, 7 bases remained unmatched. Germline V CDR1 and CDR2: MNHEY, SMNVEV (reference sequence). The CDR3 DNA reads TGTGCCAGCAGTTGGGGGGGGAGGGAAGAGCAGTACTTC. Translated: CASSWGGREEQYF.